The T cell receptor beta chain described here comes from a study of cytomegalovirus exposure and HLA in healthy donors. Study context: Drawn from HLA-typed donors, around 85 million unique TCRs were held in an early data release.

Each donor's status was that of a healthy bone marrow donor. Study-wide results and caveats: Another analysis was done later, and it associated fewer than 20,000 TCR beta sequences with HLA alleles at 0.05 false discovery rate. Highest at DRB1 and lowest at HLA-C, TCR association rates differed among HLA loci in a later analysis.

Trimming cost V 0 bases and J 12 bases, with 18 bases left between them. Germline V gene sequence: CDR1 SGHRS, CDR2 YFSETQ. The CDR3 loop spans 15 amino acids. PCR amplification relied on 60 Vbeta primers (plus 13 Jbeta primers). The method was immunoSEQ multiplex PCR; TCRdb's version includes in-frame clones alone and lacks a portion of them. The repertoire holds approximately 100,000 clones, with roughly a tenth as singletons. This clone was seen a handful of times. Its cognate antigen is unknown. The V call is TRBV5-1, the J call TRBJ1-4; D call uncertain. Material for sequencing was PBMCs. The receptor was isolated from a man aged 50 to 59 in good health and CMV-seropositive. DNA for the CDR3: TGCGCCAGCAGCTTGGAAGGAGGGCCTATCGCACAACTGTTTTTT. Its protein product is CASSLEGGPIAQLFF.